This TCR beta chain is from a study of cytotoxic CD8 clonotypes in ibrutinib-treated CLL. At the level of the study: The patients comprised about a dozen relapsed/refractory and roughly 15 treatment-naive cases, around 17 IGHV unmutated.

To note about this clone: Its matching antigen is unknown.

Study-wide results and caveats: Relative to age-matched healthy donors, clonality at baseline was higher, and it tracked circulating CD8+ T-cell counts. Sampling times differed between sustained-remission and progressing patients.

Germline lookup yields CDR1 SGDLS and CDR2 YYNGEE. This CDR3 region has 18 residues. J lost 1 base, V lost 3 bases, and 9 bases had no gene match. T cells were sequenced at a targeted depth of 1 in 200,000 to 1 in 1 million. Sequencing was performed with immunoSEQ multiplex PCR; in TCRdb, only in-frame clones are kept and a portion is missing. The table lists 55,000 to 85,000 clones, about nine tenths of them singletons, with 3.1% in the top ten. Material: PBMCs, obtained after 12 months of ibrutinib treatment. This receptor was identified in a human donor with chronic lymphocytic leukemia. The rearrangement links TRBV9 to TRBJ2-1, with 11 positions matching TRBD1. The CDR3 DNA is TGTGCCAGCAGCGCCCCTCGGGACAGGGGGGGATCCTACAATGAGCAGTTCTTC. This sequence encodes CASSAPRDRGGSYNEQFF.